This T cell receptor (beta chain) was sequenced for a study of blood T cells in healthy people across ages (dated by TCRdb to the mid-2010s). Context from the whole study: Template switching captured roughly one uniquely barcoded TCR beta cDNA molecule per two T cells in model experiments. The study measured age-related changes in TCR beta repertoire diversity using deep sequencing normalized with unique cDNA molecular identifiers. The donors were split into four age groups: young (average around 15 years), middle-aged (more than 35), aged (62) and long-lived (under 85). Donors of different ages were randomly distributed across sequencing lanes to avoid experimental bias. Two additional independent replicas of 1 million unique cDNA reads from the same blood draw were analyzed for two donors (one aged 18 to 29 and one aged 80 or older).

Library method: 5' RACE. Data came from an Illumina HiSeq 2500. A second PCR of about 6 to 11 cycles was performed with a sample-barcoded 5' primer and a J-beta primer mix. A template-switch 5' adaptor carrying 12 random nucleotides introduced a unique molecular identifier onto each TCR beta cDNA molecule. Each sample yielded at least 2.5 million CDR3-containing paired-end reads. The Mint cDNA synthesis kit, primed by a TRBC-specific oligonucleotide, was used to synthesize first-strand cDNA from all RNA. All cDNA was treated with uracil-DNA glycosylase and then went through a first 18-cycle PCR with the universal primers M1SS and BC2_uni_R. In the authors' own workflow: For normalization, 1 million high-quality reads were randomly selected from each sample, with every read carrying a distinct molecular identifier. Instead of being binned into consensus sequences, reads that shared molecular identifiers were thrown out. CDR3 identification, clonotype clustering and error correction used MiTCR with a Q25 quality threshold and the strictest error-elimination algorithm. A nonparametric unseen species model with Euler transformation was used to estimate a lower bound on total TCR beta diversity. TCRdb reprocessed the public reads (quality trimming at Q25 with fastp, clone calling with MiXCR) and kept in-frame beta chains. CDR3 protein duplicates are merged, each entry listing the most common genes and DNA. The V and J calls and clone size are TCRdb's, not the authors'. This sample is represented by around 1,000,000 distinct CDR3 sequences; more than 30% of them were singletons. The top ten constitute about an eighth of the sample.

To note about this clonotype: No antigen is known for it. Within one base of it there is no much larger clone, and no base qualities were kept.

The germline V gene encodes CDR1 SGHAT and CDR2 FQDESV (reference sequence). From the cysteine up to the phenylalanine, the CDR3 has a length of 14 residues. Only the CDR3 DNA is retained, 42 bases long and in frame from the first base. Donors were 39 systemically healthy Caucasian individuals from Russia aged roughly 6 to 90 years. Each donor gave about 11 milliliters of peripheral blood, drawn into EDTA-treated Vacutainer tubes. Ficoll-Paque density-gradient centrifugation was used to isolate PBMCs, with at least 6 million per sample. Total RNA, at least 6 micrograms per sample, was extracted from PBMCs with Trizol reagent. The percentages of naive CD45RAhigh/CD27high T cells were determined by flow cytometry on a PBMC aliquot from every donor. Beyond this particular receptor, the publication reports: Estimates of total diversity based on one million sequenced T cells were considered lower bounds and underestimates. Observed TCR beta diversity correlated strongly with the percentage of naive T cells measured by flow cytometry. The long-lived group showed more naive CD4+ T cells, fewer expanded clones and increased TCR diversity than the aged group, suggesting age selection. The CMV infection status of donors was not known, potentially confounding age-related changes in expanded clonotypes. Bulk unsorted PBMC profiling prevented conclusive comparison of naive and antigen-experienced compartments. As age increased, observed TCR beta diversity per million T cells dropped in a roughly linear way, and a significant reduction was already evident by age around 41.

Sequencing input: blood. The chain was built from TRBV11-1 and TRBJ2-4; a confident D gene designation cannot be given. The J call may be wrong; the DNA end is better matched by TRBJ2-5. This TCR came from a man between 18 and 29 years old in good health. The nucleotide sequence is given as TGTGCCAGCAGCCCCGTTGGGGTGTCAGAGACCCAGTACTTC. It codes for CASSPVGVSETQYF.